These 31 T cell receptor beta chains originate from one sample sequenced in a study of blood T cell repertoires in COVID-19. The data were produced by immunoSEQ multiplex PCR, yet TCRdb's version contains in-frame clones alone and is incomplete. The sample lists roughly 150,000 clones, 80% to 90% occurring once. Sequencing input: PBMCs or T cells enriched from blood (not recorded which). The receptors here all came from a man aged 45-65 years who had recovered from COVID-19.

The table lists this clone with a count of one. The V call is TRBV3-1 (or the pseudogene TRBV3-2), the J call TRBJ2-2; the D gene is possibly TRBD2 (5 bases). The CDR3 spans 14 residues. CDR1 and CDR2 from the germline V gene are LGHDT and YNNKEL (reference sequence). V lost 3 bases and J lost 8, with 13 bases in between. Written as DNA, the CDR3 is TGTGCCAGCAGCCAGGCGGGCGGTTTGGGGGAGCTGTTTTTT. Translation: CASSQAGGLGELFF.

This rearrangement joins TRBV2 to TRBJ2-7, with 9 bases fitting TRBD2. With 6 bases clipped from V and 6 bases from J, the junction kept 6 bases outside the gene matches. The CDR3 is 13 amino acids. The germline gives CDR1 SNHLY, CDR2 FYNNEI. The CDR3 region is CASRVSGSGEQYF. The CDR3 region has the DNA TGTGCCAGCAGGGTTAGCGGGAGCGGCGAGCAGTACTTC.

The V and J genes are TRBV7-3 and TRBJ1-5; no clear D gene. CDR1 SGHTA and CDR2 FQGTGA come from the germline V gene. V lost 4 bases to trimming and J lost 6 bases, with 7 bases between them. This CDR3 region has 12 residues. The CDR3 sequence: CASSSRSQPQHF. CDR3 DNA: TGTGCCAGCAGCTCCCGTAGTCAGCCCCAGCATTTT.

This clone was seen a handful of times. This chain joins TRBV30 and TRBJ1-4, with D maybe TRBD1 (5 bases). CDR1 and CDR2 from the germline V gene are GTSNPN and SVGIG (reference sequence). CDR3 length equals 13 residues. V gave up 5 bases and J gave up 5 bases, with 12 bases separating them. The CDR3 DNA sequence: TGTGCCTGGTCATCAGGGCCGAATGAAAAACTGTTTTTT. It codes for CAWSSGPNEKLFF.

The chain combines TRBV3-1 (or the pseudogene TRBV3-2) with TRBJ1-2, with D tentatively TRBD1 (6 bases). Germline lookup yields CDR1 LGHDT and CDR2 YNNKEL (reference sequence). V was pared by 3 bases and J by 4 bases, with 24 bases between. This CDR3 has 18 residues. The CDR3 sequence is CASSQPPYPQGFGYGYTF. CDR3 sequence (DNA): TGTGCCAGCAGCCAGCCCCCCTACCCACAGGGTTTTGGCTATGGCTACACCTTC.

V usage is TRBV7-8 and J usage is TRBJ2-7; a weak D match, TRBD1 (7 bases). V shed 4 bases and J shed 10 bases, with 14 bases lying between them. Per germline, CDR1 SGHVS and CDR2 FQNEAQ. The CDR3 contains 12 residues. The CDR3 here is CASSSGGTEQYF. In DNA form, the CDR3 reads TGTGCCAGCAGCTCAGGGGGGACAGAACAGTACTTC.

This clone has only a few counts. V usage is TRBV5-6 and J usage is TRBJ2-1; 13 bases line up with TRBD2. The germline V gene has CDR1 SGHDT and CDR2 YYEEEE. The CDR3 loop spans 15 amino acids. V lost 5 bases to trimming and J lost 6 bases; unmatched junction nucleotides: 5. The chain's CDR3 is CASSPGTSGTNEQFF. CDR3 coding DNA: TGTGCCAGCAGTCCCGGGACTAGCGGGACCAATGAGCAGTTCTTC.

The rearrangement links TRBV18 to TRBJ1-4; 7 bases map to TRBD1. Trimming removed 4 bases from V and 7 bases from J; junction bases left unmatched: 9. CDR3 size: 15 residues. Looked up from germline, CDR1 is KGHSH and CDR2 is LQKENI. CDR3 bases: TGTGCCAGCTCACAAGTCGGGACAGTGGCTGAAAAACTGTTTTTT. This gives the protein CASSQVGTVAEKLFF.

In this sample, this clone turned up once. This CDR3 is also generated by other DNA sequences in the sample. The chain couples TRBV9 to TRBJ2-1, with a possible D match to TRBD1 (6 bases). V lost 2 bases and J 0 bases, leaving 9 bases between the germline ends. The CDR3 covers 15 residues. Germline loops: CDR1 SGDLS, CDR2 YYNGEE. The CDR3 bases are TGTGCCAGCAGCGTGCAGGGGAGCTCCTACAATGAGCAGTTCTTC. This translates into CASSVQGSSYNEQFF.

The genes are TRBV9 and TRBJ2-7; 8 nucleotides match TRBD1. CDR1 is SGDLS and CDR2 is YYNGEE in the germline V gene. Trimming removed 2 bases from V and 4 bases from J; junction bases left unmatched: 8. The CDR3 totals 15 residues. The CDR3 coding sequence is TGTGCCAGCAGCGTCGGTGGACAGGGAAGTTACGAGCAGTACGTC. Encoded protein: CASSVGGQGSYEQYV.

J is TRBJ1-4 and V is TRBV3-1 (or the pseudogene TRBV3-2); tentatively, D is TRBD1 (5 bases). Trimming pared 0 bases from V and 8 bases from J, leaving 10 bases between. This CDR3 spans 14 amino acids. The germline V gene encodes CDR1 LGHDT and CDR2 YNNKEL (reference sequence). The DNA of the CDR3 is TGTGCCAGCAGCCAAGATTTGGGGGGGGAAAAACTGTTTTTT. Translating it yields CASSQDLGGEKLFF.

V is TRBV10-3 and J is TRBJ1-6; the D gene is possibly TRBD1 (6 bases). Germline lookup yields CDR1 ENHRY and CDR2 SYGVKD. The V end lost 4 bases, the J end lost 14 bases, and 15 bases lay between the germline ends. The CDR3 sequence is 13 residues long. CDR3 region: CAISGHRDVSLHF. The DNA of the CDR3 is TGTGCCATCAGTGGCCACAGGGATGTGTCCCTCCACTTT.

The rearrangement links TRBV3-1 (or the pseudogene TRBV3-2) to TRBJ2-1, with 10 bases fitting TRBD1. Germline CDR1 and CDR2: LGHDT and YNNKEL (reference sequence). V lost 10 bases and J lost 7; bases outside the gene matches: 4. This CDR3 is built from 12 residues. For the CDR3, the DNA is TGTGCCACGACAGGGGGCCTAAATGAGCAGTTCTTC. As protein: CATTGGLNEQFF.

V and J are TRBV15 and TRBJ1-2; D gene ambiguous. Trimming left V 5 bases short and J 5 bases short, with 15 bases between. CDR1 is LNHNV and CDR2 is YYDKDF in the germline V gene (reference sequence). The CDR3 is made up of 14 amino acids. The CDR3 DNA reads TGTGCCACCAGCGGGCTTTGGGCCCCTTATGGCTACACCTTC. It codes for CATSGLWAPYGYTF.

V is TRBV3-1 (or the pseudogene TRBV3-2) and J is TRBJ2-7; TRBD1 might be the D (5 bases). Germline V gene lookup returns CDR1 LGHDT and CDR2 YNNKEL (reference sequence). The ends were cut back, 1 base at V and 3 bases at J, with 13 bases in the middle. The CDR3 totals 15 residues. CDR3 nucleotide sequence: TGTGCCAGCAGCCAAGGATCGCAGGGCAACTACGAGCAGTACTTC. It translates to CASSQGSQGNYEQYF.

The chain uses TRBV2 and TRBJ1-1; D is ambiguous. The CDR3 runs to 14 residues. The germline CDR1 and CDR2 sequences are SNHLY and FYNNEI. V lost 2 bases to trimming and J lost 5 bases, with 12 bases between them. CDR3 in DNA: TGTGCCAGCAGTGAACTGTTCACGGGAACTGAAGCTTTCTTT. Amino acid sequence: CASSELFTGTEAFF.

The rearrangement joins TRBV2 to TRBJ1-4; 10 bases agree with TRBD1. Per germline, CDR1 SNHLY and CDR2 FYNNEI. J was trimmed by 6 bases and V by 4 bases; bases with no gene match: 14. CDR3 length equals 18 residues. In nucleotides, the CDR3 is TGTGCCAGCAGTGTTCCCGGGACAGGGGCCCACTGGGATGAAAAACTGTTTTTT. The encoded protein is CASSVPGTGAHWDEKLFF. Full variable domain (remainder filled in from reference TRBV2 and TRBJ1-4): EPEVTQTPSHQVTQMGQEVILRCVPISNHLYFYWYRQILGQKVEFLVSFYNNEISEKSEIFDDQFSVERPDGSNFTLKIRSTKLEDSAMYFCASSVPGTGAHWDEKLFFGSGTQLSVL.

The V call is TRBV19, the J call TRBJ1-1, with a possible D match to TRBD1 (6 bases). Germline V gives CDR1 LNHDA, CDR2 SQIVND (reference sequence). The V gene lost 6 bases and the J gene lost 0 bases, with 11 bases spanning the gap. This CDR3 has 14 amino acids. Written as DNA, the CDR3 is TGTGCCAGTAGGATCACAGGGATGAACACTGAAGCTTTCTTT. It encodes CASRITGMNTEAFF.

The chain recombines TRBV21-1 with TRBJ1-3; TRBD1 is the table's D call and was not checked against the DNA. TRBV21-1 is annotated as a pseudogene. The CDR3 consists of 17 residues. The CDR3 DNA sequence: TGTGCCAGCAGCAAACCCGTAGACAGGGGGTCTGGAAACACCATATATTTT. Protein: CASSKPVDRGSGNTIYF.

V and J are TRBV27 and TRBJ1-5; 8 bases are shared with TRBD1. V dropped 3 bases and J dropped 6; count of bases not matched to a gene: 4. The CDR3 has 14 residues. Germline loops: CDR1 MNHEY, CDR2 SMNVEV (reference sequence). For the CDR3, the DNA is TGTGCCAGCAGTTTGCAGGGGGCGCGTCAGCCCCAGCATTTT. Translating it yields CASSLQGARQPQHF.

The rearrangement joins TRBV30 to TRBJ2-5, with TRBD2 as a possible D gene (6 bases). The V and J ends lost 1 base and 2 bases respectively, with 8 bases between them. Germline loops: CDR1 GTSNPN, CDR2 SVGIG (reference sequence). This CDR3 is 13 amino acids long. The CDR3 region is CAWSGGVQETQYF. In nucleotides, the CDR3 is TGTGCCTGGAGTGGGGGGGTACAAGAGACCCAGTACTTC.

This chain connects TRBV3-1 (or the pseudogene TRBV3-2) to TRBJ1-4; no firm D call. Germline CDR1 and CDR2: LGHDT and YNNKEL (reference sequence). The V end lost 6 bases, the J end lost 0 bases, and 8 bases lay between the germline ends. This CDR3 has 14 residues. The chain's CDR3 is CASRPRSTNEKLFF. The CDR3 bases are TGTGCCAGCAGACCTAGATCAACTAATGAAAAACTGTTTTTT.

The rearrangement joins TRBV4-3 to TRBJ1-4, with a possible D match to TRBD1 (5 bases). Germline V CDR1 and CDR2: LGHNA, YSLEER. V lost 0 bases to trimming and J lost 5 bases, with 13 bases between them. This CDR3 is built from 16 residues. The CDR3 reads CASSQDNREGNEKLFF. CDR3 nucleotide sequence: TGCGCCAGCAGCCAAGATAATAGGGAGGGGAATGAAAAACTGTTTTTT.

This chain connects TRBV7-3 to TRBJ1-2; D may be TRBD1 (6 bases). The V and J ends lost 1 base and 7 bases respectively, with 22 bases between them. The CDR3 has 17 residues. CDR1 SGHTA and CDR2 FQGTGA come from the germline V gene. CDR3 in DNA: TGTGCCAGCAGCTTAAATCCCCCCGGAGGGGGGGATGGTGGCTACACCTTC. Its protein product is CASSLNPPGGGDGGYTF.

The chain recombines TRBV5-1 with TRBJ1-2; TRBD1 matches 10 bases. V lost 4 bases, J lost 7 bases, and 13 bases stayed unmatched. The germline V gene has CDR1 SGHRS and CDR2 YFSETQ. The CDR3 is 16 amino acids. Here the CDR3 DNA reads TGCGCCAGCAGCCCAGACCCTGGACAGGGGGTGGGTGGCTACACCTTC. Its protein product is CASSPDPGQGVGGYTF.

This rearrangement joins TRBV24-1 to TRBJ2-5; D gene unclear. The CDR3 is made up of 13 amino acids. The V end was cut by 0 bases, the J end by 4 bases, with 5 bases between. CDR1 and CDR2 from the germline V gene are KGHDR and SFDVKD. For the CDR3, the DNA is TGTGCCACCAGTGATTTGAATCGAGAGACCCAGTACTTC. Translating gives CATSDLNRETQYF.

V is TRBV4-3 and J is TRBJ2-4; maybe TRBD1 (5 bases). Looked up from germline, CDR1 is LGHNA and CDR2 is YSLEER. Trimming removed 1 base at V and 0 bases at J, with 7 bases between. The CDR3 runs to 15 residues. CDR3 sequence: CASSQVREAKNIQYF. CDR3 in DNA: TGCGCCAGCAGCCAAGTCAGGGAAGCCAAAAACATTCAGTACTTC.

CDR3 nucleotides: TGCGCCAGCAGCTTTGCGGCGGGAAGTGTCACTGAAGCTTTCTTT. It translates to CASSFAAGSVTEAFF. The gene calls are TRBV5-1 and TRBJ1-1; D is unresolved. Germline loops: CDR1 SGHRS, CDR2 YFSETQ. The CDR3 is made up of 15 amino acids. V was cut by 2 bases and J by 4 bases, with 15 bases left in between.

The V gene is TRBV13, the J gene TRBJ1-3; the D gene is possibly TRBD1 (5 bases). The CDR3 length is 16 residues. Looked up from germline, CDR1 is PRHDT and CDR2 is FYEKMQ (reference sequence). V lost 4 bases and J 0 bases, leaving 13 bases between the germline ends. The CDR3 region has the DNA TGTGCCAGCAGCTCTAATGGGGCCTTCTCTGGAAACACCATATATTTT. Its protein product is CASSSNGAFSGNTIYF.

The chain has TRBV10-3 and TRBJ1-6, with unresolved D. The germline gives CDR1 ENHRY, CDR2 SYGVKD. The CDR3 is 15 amino acids. V shed 2 bases and J shed 7 bases, with 12 bases lying between them. CDR3: CAISEPRGGNSPLHF. CDR3 bases: TGTGCCATCAGTGAGCCTCGGGGTGGCAATTCACCCCTCCACTTT.

This clone has only one observation. The genes are TRBV6-5 and TRBJ2-4; tentatively, D is TRBD1 (6 bases). Trimming left V 6 bases short and J 16 bases short, with 25 bases between. This CDR3 has 14 residues. CDR1 and CDR2 (germline): MNHEY, SVGAGI. CDR3 amino acids: CASRFLTGDNENYF. In DNA, the CDR3 is TGTGCCAGCAGATTTCTTACTGGGGACAACGAGAATTACTTC.